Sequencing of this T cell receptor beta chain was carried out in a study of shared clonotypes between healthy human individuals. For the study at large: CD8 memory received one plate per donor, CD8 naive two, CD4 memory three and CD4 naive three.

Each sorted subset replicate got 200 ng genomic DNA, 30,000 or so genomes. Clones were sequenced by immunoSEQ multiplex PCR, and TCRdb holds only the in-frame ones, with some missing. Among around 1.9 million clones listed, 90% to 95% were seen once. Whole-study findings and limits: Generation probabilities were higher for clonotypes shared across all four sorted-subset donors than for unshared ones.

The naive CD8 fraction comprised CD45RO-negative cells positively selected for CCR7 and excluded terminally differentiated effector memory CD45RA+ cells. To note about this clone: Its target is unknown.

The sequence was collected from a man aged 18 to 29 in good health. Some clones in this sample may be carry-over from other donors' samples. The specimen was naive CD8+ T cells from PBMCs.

The chain's CDR3 is CAWGWDLPREQYF. CDR3 DNA: TGTGCCTGGGGATGGGACCTCCCTAGGGAGCAGTACTTC. This sequence joins TRBV30 and TRBJ2-7; D may match TRBD1 or TRBD2 (5 bases each). Trimming pared 5 bases from V and 7 bases from J, leaving 18 bases between. Germline CDR1 GTSNPN, CDR2 SVGIG (reference sequence). This CDR3 region has 13 residues.